Each of the 28 T cell receptor beta chains below was sequenced from the same sample in a study of blood T cell repertoires in COVID-19. The protocol was immunoSEQ multiplex PCR, while the TCRdb copy is restricted to in-frame clones and leaves out a portion. The sample has 200,000 to 250,000 clones, about 88% seen once. The sequenced sample consisted of peripheral blood. The receptors shown here come from a woman aged 40 to 50 who had recovered from COVID-19.

The chain uses TRBV6-2 or TRBV6-3 and TRBJ1-5; 8 nucleotides agree with TRBD1. V was pared by 4 bases and J by 3 bases, with 5 bases of the junction left unmatched. CDR1 is MNHEY and CDR2 is SVGEGT in the germline V gene. The CDR3 consists of 15 residues. The CDR3, as DNA: TGTGCCAGCAGTTCCCGGGACAGGTACAATCAGCCCCAGCATTTT. This translates into CASSSRDRYNQPQHF.

This sequence joins TRBV19 and TRBJ1-1; D not certain. This CDR3 spans 12 amino acids. V was cut by 3 bases and J by 8 bases, with 10 bases left in between. Germline V CDR1 and CDR2: LNHDA, SQIVND (reference sequence). The CDR3 nucleotides read TGTGCCAGTAGTATTAGCAGCGCCGAAGCTTTCTTT. It yields the protein CASSISSAEAFF.

This clone was seen once. The gene calls are TRBV7-9 and TRBJ1-1, with D unclear. CDR3 size: 14 residues. V lost 3 bases and J lost 1, with 9 bases in between. Germline values: CDR1 SEHNR, CDR2 FQNEAQ (reference sequence). CDR3 amino acids: CASSFEQTNTEAFF. The CDR3 DNA sequence: TGTGCCAGCAGCTTTGAACAGACGAACACTGAAGCTTTCTTT. Full variable domain (outside the CDR3, taken from reference TRBV7-9 and TRBJ1-1): DTGVSQNPRHKITKRGQNVTFRCDPISEHNRLYWYRQTLGQGPEFLTYFQNEAQLEKSRLLSDRFSAERPKGSFSTLEIQRTEQGDSAMYLCASSFEQTNTEAFFGQGTRLTVV.

The chain carries TRBV27 and TRBJ1-5; possibly TRBD1 for D (6 bases). The CDR3 is made up of 14 amino acids. From germline, CDR1 is MNHEY and CDR2 SMNVEV (reference sequence). V was shortened by 7 bases and J by 7 bases, with 17 bases between the two germline ends. Written as DNA, the CDR3 is TGTGCCAGCAACCTTACCCCAGGGGAGCAGCCCCAGCATTTT. This gives the protein CASNLTPGEQPQHF.

This clone appeared once. The genes are TRBV5-6 and TRBJ2-2, with D possibly matching TRBD2 (6 bases). The V and J ends lost 3 bases and 1 base respectively, with 13 bases between them. From germline, CDR1 is SGHDT and CDR2 YYEEEE. The CDR3 consists of 16 residues. The CDR3 protein is CASSWWAGRNTGELFF. The CDR3 coding sequence is TGTGCCAGCAGCTGGTGGGCGGGGAGGAACACCGGGGAGCTGTTTTTT. Combining the CDR3 with reference TRBV5-6 and TRBJ2-2 gives the whole variable domain DAGVTQSPTHLIKTRGQQVTLRCSPKSGHDTVSWYQQALGQGPQFIFQYYEEEERQRGNFPDRFSGHQFPNYSSELNVNALLLGDSALYLCASSWWAGRNTGELFFGEGSRLTVL.

This sequence joins TRBV24-1 and TRBJ2-1; 12 bases line up with TRBD2. Losses at the gene ends were 2 bases for V and 4 bases for J; bases not matched to a gene: 2. Germline lookup yields CDR1 KGHDR and CDR2 SFDVKD. CDR3 length: 16 residues. The CDR3 DNA follows: TGTGCCACCAGTGATTCTCTAGCGGGGGGGTACAATGAGCAGTTCTTC. Amino acid sequence: CATSDSLAGGYNEQFF.

This clone was seen more than once but under ten times. This chain links TRBV4-3 with TRBJ1-3; no definite D call. Trimming stripped 0 bases from V and 8 bases from J, with 14 bases between. The CDR3 spans 15 residues. CDR1 is LGHNA and CDR2 is YSLEER in the germline V gene. This CDR3 is CASSQDDYSEDTIYF. CDR3 DNA: TGCGCCAGCAGCCAAGATGACTACTCCGAGGACACCATATATTTT.

This clone was seen only once. V usage is TRBV6-1 and J usage is TRBJ1-2; 10 positions match TRBD1. The CDR3 is 20 amino acids. Per germline, CDR1 MNHNS and CDR2 SASEGT. With 3 bases clipped from V and 6 bases from J, the junction kept 22 bases outside the gene matches. The CDR3 DNA follows: TGTGCCAGCAGTGACGTACATCCGGGACAGGGGATATTTAGAAGGGATGGCTACACCTTC. Amino acids: CASSDVHPGQGIFRRDGYTF.

This clone has more than one count but fewer than ten. The chain has TRBV7-2 and TRBJ2-1; 9 bases align to TRBD2. Germline V gives CDR1 SGHTA, CDR2 FQGNSA. The trim removed 4 bases at V and 6 bases at J, leaving 13 bases unmatched. The CDR3 runs 17 residues. CDR3 residues: CASSSLSGAGGSNEQFF. The CDR3 DNA sequence: TGTGCCAGCAGCTCCCTCTCCGGAGCGGGGGGTTCCAATGAGCAGTTCTTC.

This clone was seen a handful of times. CDR3 nucleotide sequence: TGTGCCAGCGCCGGAGGGGTTATGAGGCCCCAGCATTTT. Amino acid sequence: CASAGGVMRPQHF. The J gene is TRBJ1-5, the V gene TRBV6-5, with D possibly being TRBD1 (5 bases). Germline loops: CDR1 MNHEY, CDR2 SVGAGI. V lost 8 bases and J lost 9, with 17 bases in between. The CDR3 has 13 amino acids.

This clone was recorded only once. The chain links TRBV10-3 to TRBJ1-3, with 7 positions matching TRBD1. The germline CDR1 and CDR2 sequences are ENHRY and SYGVKD. CDR3 length: 15 residues. V was pared by 6 bases and J by 4 bases, with 9 bases of the junction left unmatched. CDR3 bases: TGTGCCATCAGCTTGACAGGGATCGGAGGAAACACCATATATTTT. Translation gives CAISLTGIGGNTIYF.

The rearrangement joins TRBV24-1 to TRBJ2-2; perhaps TRBD1 as D (5 bases). Germline assignment: CDR1 KGHDR and CDR2 SFDVKD. The ends were cut back, 5 bases at V and 5 bases at J, with 11 bases in the middle. This CDR3 spans 14 amino acids. The CDR3 loop reads CATSGGRATGELFF. For the CDR3, the DNA is TGTGCCACCAGTGGTGGCAGGGCAACCGGGGAGCTGTTTTTT.

The chain uses TRBV2 and TRBJ2-3; 9 bases fit TRBD1. This CDR3 is 14 amino acids long. After removal of 6 bases from V and 4 bases from J, the junction contained 5 bases not matched to a gene. Germline loops: CDR1 SNHLY, CDR2 FYNNEI. The CDR3: CASSRDRDADTQYF. The CDR3 DNA is TGTGCCAGCAGCCGGGACAGGGACGCAGATACGCAGTATTTT.

This clone has just a few counts. The CDR3: CASSPSGRDGNQPQHF. Written as DNA, the CDR3 is TGTGCCAGCTCACCCTCAGGGAGGGATGGCAATCAGCCCCAGCATTTT. The chain recombines TRBV18 with TRBJ1-5; perhaps TRBD1 as D (5 bases). Per germline, CDR1 KGHSH and CDR2 LQKENI. The CDR3 is made up of 16 amino acids. The V end lost 3 bases, the J end lost 2 bases, and 14 bases lay between the germline ends.

V and J are TRBV11-2 and TRBJ2-5; 9 nucleotides line up with TRBD2. The CDR3 is made up of 17 amino acids. CDR1 and CDR2 (germline): SGHAT, FQNNGV. The ends lost 5 bases at V and 4 bases at J; junction bases unmatched: 14. The CDR3 sequence: CASSPWGGGGALETQYF. CDR3 nucleotide sequence: TGTGCCAGCAGCCCCTGGGGAGGCGGGGGGGCCTTAGAGACCCAGTACTTC.

The chain employs TRBV19 and TRBJ2-5; D is possibly TRBD2 (6 bases). The CDR3 covers 13 residues. V was trimmed by 4 bases and J by 2 bases, leaving 8 bases between them. Germline CDR1 LNHDA, CDR2 SQIVND (reference sequence). Written as DNA, the CDR3 is TGTGCCAGTAGTACCGGGACTCAAGAGACCCAGTACTTC. Protein sequence: CASSTGTQETQYF.

The CDR3 bases are TGCGCCAGCAGCTTGGCCGCGGGACAGCAAGAGACCCAGTACTTC. Translation gives CASSLAAGQQETQYF. This chain links TRBV5-1 with TRBJ2-5, with D perhaps TRBD1 (7 bases). V was pared by 0 bases and J by 2 bases, with 11 bases between. In germline, CDR1 is SGHRS, CDR2 YFSETQ. The CDR3 has 15 amino acids. The entire variable domain, with the rest obtained from reference TRBV5-1 and TRBJ2-5, is as follows: KAGVTQTPRYLIKTRGQQVTLSCSPISGHRSVSWYQQTPGQGLQFLFEYFSETQRNKGNFPGRFSGRQFSNSRSEMNVSTLELGDSALYLCASSLAAGQQETQYFGPGTRLLVL.

CDR3 amino acids: CASSNGRTEYNEQFF. The CDR3 DNA follows: TGTGCCAGTAGCAACGGAAGGACAGAATACAATGAGCAGTTCTTC. The chain recombines TRBV19 with TRBJ2-1, with D possibly TRBD1 on 6 matching bases. Trimming pared 6 bases from V and 4 bases from J, leaving 16 bases between. The CDR3 has 15 residues. CDR1 is LNHDA, CDR2 SQIVND, per germline (reference sequence).

This clone was observed a single time. J is TRBJ2-2 and V is TRBV7-3; 8 bases line up with TRBD1. The CDR3 totals 20 residues. Germline V gene sequence: CDR1 SGHTA, CDR2 FQGTGA. Trimming cost V 4 bases and J 0 bases; bases outside gene matches: 16. The CDR3 is CASSSLPGRGPLPNTGELFF. CDR3 sequence (DNA): TGTGCCAGCAGCTCTCTTCCGGGCAGGGGGCCCCTTCCGAACACCGGGGAGCTGTTTTTT. Supplemented by reference TRBV7-3 and TRBJ2-2, the full variable domain reads GAGVSQTPSNKVTEKGKYVELRCDPISGHTALYWYRQSLGQGPEFLIYFQGTGAADDSGLPNDRFFAVRPEGSVSTLKIQRTERGDSAVYLCASSSLPGRGPLPNTGELFFGEGSRLTVL.

The chain joins TRBV7-2 to TRBJ1-2, with no clear D. This CDR3 has 13 amino acids. The V end was cut by 1 base, the J end by 4 bases, with 7 bases between. Germline CDR1 is SGHTA and CDR2 is FQGNSA. DNA of the CDR3: TGTGCCAGCAGCTTAGACAGCCTCTATGGCTACACCTTC. It specifies CASSLDSLYGYTF.

This clone was seen only once. The chain uses TRBV6-2 or TRBV6-3 and TRBJ2-3; the match to TRBD1 covers 8 bases. V shed 2 bases and J 1 base; nucleotides not matched to a gene: 17. Germline CDR1 MNHEY, CDR2 SVGEGT. This CDR3 has 20 amino acids. CDR3 nucleotide sequence: TGTGCCAGCAGTTACCTGTCCGGCAGGGGGCGGAATTTGGGCACAGATACGCAGTATTTT. Encoded protein: CASSYLSGRGRNLGTDTQYF.

The V gene is TRBV7-3, the J gene TRBJ2-1; D remains unclear. Germline CDR1 reads SGHTA; CDR2 reads FQGTGA. This CDR3 is 13 amino acids long. V was trimmed by 0 bases and J by 5 bases, leaving 5 bases between them. CDR3 loop: CASSLTTHNEQFF. The DNA of the CDR3 is TGTGCCAGCAGCTTAACTACTCACAATGAGCAGTTCTTC.

V gene TRBV6-2 or TRBV6-3 combines with J gene TRBJ2-7, with D possibly matching TRBD1 (6 bases). V shed 4 bases and J shed 6 bases, with 16 bases lying between them. The length of the CDR3 is 14 residues. Germline V gene lookup returns CDR1 MNHEY and CDR2 SVGEGT. DNA of the CDR3: TGTGCCAGCAGTTCCAACACAGGGCGCGTCGAGCAGTACTTC. Encoded protein: CASSSNTGRVEQYF.

The CDR3 DNA reads as TGTGCCAGTAGTATTCAGGGGGATCACACAGATACGCAGTATTTT. The encoded protein is CASSIQGDHTDTQYF. V is TRBV19 and J is TRBJ2-3; 7 positions agree with TRBD1. The germline CDR1 and CDR2 sequences are LNHDA and SQIVND (reference sequence). The CDR3 is made up of 15 amino acids. V lost 3 bases, J lost 2 bases, and 5 bases stayed unmatched.

The rearrangement uses TRBV7-3 and TRBJ2-1; 7 bases are a match to TRBD2. The CDR3 has 16 residues. J was trimmed by 6 bases and V by 5 bases; bases with no gene match: 13. Looked up from germline, CDR1 is SGHTA and CDR2 is FQGTGA. The DNA for the CDR3 is TGTGCCAGCAGCCAGAAGGCGGGAGCACTCGGCAATGAGCAGTTCTTC. Residues: CASSQKAGALGNEQFF.

Written as DNA, the CDR3 is TGTGCCAGCAGCTTAGGGTTAGGGGTCAAGACCCAGTACTTC. It is translated as CASSLGLGVKTQYF. This chain connects TRBV7-2 to TRBJ2-5; a possible D gene is TRBD1 (5 bases). V lost 1 base and J 6 bases, leaving 12 bases between the germline ends. The length of the CDR3 is 14 residues. Germline-derived CDR1 and CDR2 are SGHTA and FQGNSA.

The chain employs TRBV2 and TRBJ2-7, with TRBD1 matching 7 bases. Germline-derived CDR1 and CDR2 are SNHLY and FYNNEI. V lost 7 bases and J lost 4; bases outside the gene matches: 13. The CDR3 has 15 amino acids. The CDR3 DNA sequence: TGTGCCAGCAAAAACCGGCAGGGGGTAGGGTACGAGCAGTACTTC. This gives the protein CASKNRQGVGYEQYF.

CDR3 region: CASSQVGPSSYEQYF. The CDR3 DNA follows: TGTGCCAGCAGCCAAGTGGGGCCGAGCTCCTACGAGCAGTACTTC. The chain couples TRBV3-1 (or the pseudogene TRBV3-2) to TRBJ2-7; the D gene is possibly TRBD1 (5 bases). The V end was cut by 1 base, the J end by 0 bases, with 10 bases between. Germline V lookup: CDR1 LGHDT, CDR2 YNNKEL (reference sequence). CDR3 size: 15 residues.